This T cell receptor beta chain originates from a study of T cells in Graves' hyperthyroidism and ophthalmopathy. Findings and limits, study-wide: Ophthalmopathy was distinguished from stable hyperthyroidism by 13 V-J signatures. Researchers found most expanded thyroid clonotypes above 0.001 in blood as well.

The CDR3 loop spans 14 amino acids. Germline V gives CDR1 SQVTM, CDR2 ANQGSEA. V lost 6 bases to trimming and J lost 4 bases; unmatched junction nucleotides: 8. Regions amplified from RNA transcripts were the TCR beta CDR3 regions. The study used the HTBI primer set for a first-round RT-PCR of the TCR CDR3. TCRdb independently ran MiXCR on the multiplex PCR reads; one entry per CDR3 protein. The table lists more than 550,000 distinct CDR3 sequences, just under 45% of them singletons. Ten or more counts support this clonotype. Antigen specificity is unknown. The sequenced sample consisted of peripheral blood or thyroid tissue (not recorded which). V is TRBV29-1 and J is TRBJ1-5; 8 bases are a match to TRBD1. This receptor was identified in an adult man with Graves' disease, either hyperthyroidism or ophthalmopathy (not recorded which). The DNA of the CDR3 is TGCAGCGTCAGGACAGGGCCGGGGAATCAGCCCCAGCATTTT. The encoded protein is CSVRTGPGNQPQHF. Full variable domain (remainder filled in from reference TRBV29-1 and TRBJ1-5): SAVISQKPSRDICQRGTSLTIQCQVDSQVTMMFWYRQQPGQSLTLIATANQGSEATYESGFVIDKFPISRPNLTFSTLTVSNMSPEDSSIYLCSVRTGPGNQPQHFGDGTRLSIL.